The TCR beta chain under discussion was sequenced for a study of shared clonotypes between healthy human individuals. The overall study: Per donor, three plates held CD4 naive cells, three held CD4 memory, two held CD8 naive and one held CD8 memory.

Original processing methods: ImmunoSEQ yielded junction-only sequences lacking quality scores, so filtering differed. Sequencing was performed with immunoSEQ multiplex PCR; in TCRdb, only in-frame clones are kept and a portion is missing. The V and J calls and clone size come from that table; D and trimming were worked out from the DNA. The sample consists of 2 million to 3 million clones, approximately 94% of them appearing once. In its sample, this clone was seen once. V dropped 8 bases and J dropped 6 bases, with 23 bases sitting between them. CDR1 is MDHEN and CDR2 is SYDVKM in the germline V gene. The CDR3 is 15 residues long. Healthy adults negative for HIV, lacking recent acute infections or vaccinations, served as donors.

Sequenced input: naive CD4+ T cells from PBMCs. Specified subset: CD45RA+ positively selected. The chain recombines TRBV28 with TRBJ2-7; D call uncertain. The receptor was derived from a man aged 18 to 35 in good health. Some clones in this sample may be carry-over from other donors' samples. DNA of the CDR3: TGTGCCAGCCGCCCCAGGTTTAGTTCCATAGTCGAGCAGTACTTC. Its translation is CASRPRFSSIVEQYF.